This TCR beta chain comes out of a study of blood T cell repertoires in COVID-19. Looking at the study overall: Spain, Italy and the United States supplied samples that represented acute and convalescent COVID-19.

Generated by immunoSEQ multiplex PCR, the TCRdb table keeps only in-frame clones and is missing some. The sample has 200,000 to 250,000 clones; 70% to 85% are singletons. Which cohort a participant joined came from the clinical history participants gave. The CDR3 sequence is 15 residues long. Germline CDR1 reads SGDLS; CDR2 reads YYNGEE. The V and J ends lost 1 base and 4 bases, in that order; junction bases with no gene match: 5. The count of this clone is one. The source of this sequence is a woman aged 60-75 years who had recovered from COVID-19. V gene TRBV9 combines with J gene TRBJ1-3; TRBD1 matches at 7 bases. Sample: PBMCs or T cells enriched from blood (not recorded which). CDR3 loop: CASSVNTGDGNTIYF. In DNA form, the CDR3 reads TGTGCCAGCAGCGTAAACACAGGGGACGGAAACACCATATATTTT.